The present entry profiles one TCR beta chain with its context. This entry belongs to a study of blood T cell repertoires in COVID-19. Turning to the study itself: From the United States, Italy and Spain came samples of acute and convalescent COVID-19. The cDNA or gDNA used as material had been derived from T cells, B-cell-depleted T cells, or PBMCs.

Authors' processing steps: Nucleated cell counts were estimated from reference gene primer amplification. Sequencing was performed with immunoSEQ multiplex PCR; in TCRdb, only in-frame clones are kept and a portion is missing. V, J and clone size reflect that table, while D and trimming were determined from the DNA. This table has about 84,000 clones, over 80% appearing once. Germline V gives CDR1 KGHDR, CDR2 SFDVKD. The V segment lost 4 bases and the J segment 4 bases; nucleotides outside the gene matches: 2. There are 13 residues in the CDR3. The TCR comes from a woman of 80 years or more with acute or convalescent COVID-19. The sample was peripheral blood. V and J are TRBV24-1 and TRBJ2-7; TRBD1 matches 8 bases. The CDR3 DNA is TGTGCCACCAGTGAAAACAGGGGGTACGAGCAGTACTTC. Translating it yields CATSENRGYEQYF.